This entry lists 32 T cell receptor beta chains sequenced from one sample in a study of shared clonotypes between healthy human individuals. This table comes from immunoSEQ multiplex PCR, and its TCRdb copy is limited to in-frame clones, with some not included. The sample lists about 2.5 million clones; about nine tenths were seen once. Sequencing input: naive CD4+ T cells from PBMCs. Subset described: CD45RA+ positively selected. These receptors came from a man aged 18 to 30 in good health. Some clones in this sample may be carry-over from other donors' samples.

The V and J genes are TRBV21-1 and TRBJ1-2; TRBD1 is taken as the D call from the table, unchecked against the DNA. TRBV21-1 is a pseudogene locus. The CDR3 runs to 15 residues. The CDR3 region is CASSRQGYDRDGYTF. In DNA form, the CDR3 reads TGTGCCAGCAGCAGACAGGGCTATGATAGAGATGGCTACACCTTC.

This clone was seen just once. CDR3 coding DNA: TGCGCCAGCAGCCAAGGGCTAGCCTTATTTGGAGAGACCCAGTACTTC. Amino acids: CASSQGLALFGETQYF. The chain has TRBV4-3 and TRBJ2-5, with D possibly being TRBD2 (5 bases). Trimming shortened V by 1 base and J by 4 bases, and 16 bases separated the two germline ends. The CDR3 has 16 residues. Germline V gene lookup returns CDR1 LGHNA and CDR2 YSLEER.

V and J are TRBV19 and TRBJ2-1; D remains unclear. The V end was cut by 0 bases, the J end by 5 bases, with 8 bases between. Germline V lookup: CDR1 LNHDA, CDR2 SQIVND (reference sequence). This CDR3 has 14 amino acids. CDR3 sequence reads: CASSIDRVHNEQFF. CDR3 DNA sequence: TGTGCCAGTAGTATAGACCGGGTCCACAATGAGCAGTTCTTC.

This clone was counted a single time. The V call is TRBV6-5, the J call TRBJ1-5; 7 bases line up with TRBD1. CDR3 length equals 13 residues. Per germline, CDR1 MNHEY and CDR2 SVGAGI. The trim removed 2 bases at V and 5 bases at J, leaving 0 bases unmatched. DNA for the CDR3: TGTGCCAGCAGTTACCAGGGGGATCAGCCCCAGCATTTT. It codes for CASSYQGDQPQHF.

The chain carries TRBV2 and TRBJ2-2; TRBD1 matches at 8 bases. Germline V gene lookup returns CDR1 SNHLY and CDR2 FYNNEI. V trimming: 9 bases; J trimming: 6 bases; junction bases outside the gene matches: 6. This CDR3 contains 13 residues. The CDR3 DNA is TGTGCCAGTAATCGACAGGGGTCCGGGGAGCTGTTTTTT. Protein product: CASNRQGSGELFF.

This chain's CDR3 is CASSGTSGRMGEQFF. The CDR3 bases are TGTGCCAGTAGTGGGACTAGCGGGAGGATGGGGGAGCAGTTCTTC. V gene TRBV19 combines with J gene TRBJ2-1; 15 bases align to TRBD2. The CDR3 contains 15 residues. V shed 5 bases and J 10 bases; nucleotides not matched to a gene: 6. CDR1 is LNHDA, CDR2 SQIVND, per germline (reference sequence).

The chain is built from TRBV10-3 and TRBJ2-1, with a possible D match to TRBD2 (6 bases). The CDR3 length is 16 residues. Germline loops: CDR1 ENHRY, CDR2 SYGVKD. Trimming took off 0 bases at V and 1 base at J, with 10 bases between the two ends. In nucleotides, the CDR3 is TGTGCCATCAGTGAGTCGAACGGGAGATCCTACAATGAGCAGTTCTTC. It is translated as CAISESNGRSYNEQFF.

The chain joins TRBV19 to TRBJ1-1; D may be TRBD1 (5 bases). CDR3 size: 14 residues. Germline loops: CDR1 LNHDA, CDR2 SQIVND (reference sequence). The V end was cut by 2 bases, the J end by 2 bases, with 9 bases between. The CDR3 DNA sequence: TGTGCCAGTAGTATACCGGGGGGAAACACTGAAGCTTTCTTT. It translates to CASSIPGGNTEAFF.

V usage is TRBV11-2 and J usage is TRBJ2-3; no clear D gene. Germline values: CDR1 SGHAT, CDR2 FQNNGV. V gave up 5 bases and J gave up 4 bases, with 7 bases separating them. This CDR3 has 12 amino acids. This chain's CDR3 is CASSPSPDTQYF. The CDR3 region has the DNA TGTGCCAGCAGCCCGTCGCCAGATACGCAGTATTTT.

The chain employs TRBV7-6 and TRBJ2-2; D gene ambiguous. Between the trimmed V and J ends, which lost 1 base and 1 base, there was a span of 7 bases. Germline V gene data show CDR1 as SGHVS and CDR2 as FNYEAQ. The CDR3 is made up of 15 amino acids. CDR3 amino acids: CASSLGPRNTGELFF. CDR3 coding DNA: TGTGCCAGCAGCTTAGGGCCCAGGAACACCGGGGAGCTGTTTTTT. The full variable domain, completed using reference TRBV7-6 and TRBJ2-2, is GAGVSQSPRYKVTKRGQDVALRCDPISGHVSLYWYRQALGQGPEFLTYFNYEAQQDKSGLPNDRFSAERPEGSISTLTIQRTEQRDSAMYRCASSLGPRNTGELFFGEGSRLTVL.

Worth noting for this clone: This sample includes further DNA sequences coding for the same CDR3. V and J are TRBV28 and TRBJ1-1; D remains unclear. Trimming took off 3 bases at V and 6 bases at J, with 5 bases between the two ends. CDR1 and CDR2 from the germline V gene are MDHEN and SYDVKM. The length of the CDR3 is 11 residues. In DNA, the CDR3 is TGTGCCAGCAGTTTGCGTTCTGAAGCTTTCTTT. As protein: CASSLRSEAFF. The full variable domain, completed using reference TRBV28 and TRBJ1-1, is DVKVTQSSRYLVKRTGEKVFLECVQDMDHENMFWYRQDPGLGLRLIYFSYDVKMKEKGDIPEGYSVSREKKERFSLILESASTNQTSMYLCASSLRSEAFFGQGTRLTVV.

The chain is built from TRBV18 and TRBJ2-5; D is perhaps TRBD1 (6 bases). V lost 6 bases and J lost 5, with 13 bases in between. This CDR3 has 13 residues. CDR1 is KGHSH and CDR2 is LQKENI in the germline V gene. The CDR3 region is CASSPGQFETQYF. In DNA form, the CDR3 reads TGTGCCAGCTCTCCCGGACAGTTCGAGACCCAGTACTTC.

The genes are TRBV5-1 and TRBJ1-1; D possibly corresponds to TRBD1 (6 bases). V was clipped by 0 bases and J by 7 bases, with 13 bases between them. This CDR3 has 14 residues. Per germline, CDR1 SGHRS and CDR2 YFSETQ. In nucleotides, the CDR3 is TGCGCCAGCAGCTTGGTCCAGGGGTCGAGTGAAGCTTTCTTT. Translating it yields CASSLVQGSSEAFF.

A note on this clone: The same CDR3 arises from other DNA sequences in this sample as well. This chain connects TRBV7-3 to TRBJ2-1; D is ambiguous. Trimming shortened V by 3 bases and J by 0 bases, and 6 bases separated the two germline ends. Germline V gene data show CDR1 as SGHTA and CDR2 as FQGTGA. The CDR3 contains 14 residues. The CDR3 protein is CASSLASSYNEQFF. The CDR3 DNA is TGTGCCAGCAGCTTGGCAAGCTCCTACAATGAGCAGTTCTTC.

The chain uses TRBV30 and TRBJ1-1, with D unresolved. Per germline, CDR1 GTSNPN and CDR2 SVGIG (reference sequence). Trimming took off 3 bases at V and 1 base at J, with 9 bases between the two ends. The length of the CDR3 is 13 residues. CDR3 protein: CAWSPSANTEAFF. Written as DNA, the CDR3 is TGTGCCTGGAGCCCATCTGCGAACACTGAAGCTTTCTTT. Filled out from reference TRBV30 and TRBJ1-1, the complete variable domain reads SQTIHQWPATLVQPVGSPLSLECTVEGTSNPNLYWYRQAAGRGLQLLFYSVGIGQISSEVPQNLSASRPQDRQFILSSKKLLLSDSGFYLCAWSPSANTEAFFGQGTRLTVV.

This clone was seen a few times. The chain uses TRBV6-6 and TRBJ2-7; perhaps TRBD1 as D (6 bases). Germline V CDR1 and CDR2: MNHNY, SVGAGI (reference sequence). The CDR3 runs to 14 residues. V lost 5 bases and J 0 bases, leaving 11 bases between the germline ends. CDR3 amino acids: CASSGRTVSYEQYF. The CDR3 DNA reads TGTGCCAGCAGTGGCAGGACAGTCTCCTACGAGCAGTACTTC.

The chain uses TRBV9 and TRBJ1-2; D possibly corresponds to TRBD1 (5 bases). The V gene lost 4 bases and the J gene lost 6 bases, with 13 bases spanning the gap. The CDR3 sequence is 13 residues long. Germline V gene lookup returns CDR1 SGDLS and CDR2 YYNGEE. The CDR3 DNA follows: TGTGCCAGCAGCCCTGGGGGGGAAGATGGCTACACCTTC. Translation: CASSPGGEDGYTF.

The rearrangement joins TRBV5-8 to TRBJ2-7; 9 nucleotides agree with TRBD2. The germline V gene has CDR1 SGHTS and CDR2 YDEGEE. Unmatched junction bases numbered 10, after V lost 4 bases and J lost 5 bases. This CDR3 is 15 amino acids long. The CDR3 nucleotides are TGTGCCAGCAGCACCGATCCGGGACTAGCCCACGAGCAGTACTTC. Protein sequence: CASSTDPGLAHEQYF.

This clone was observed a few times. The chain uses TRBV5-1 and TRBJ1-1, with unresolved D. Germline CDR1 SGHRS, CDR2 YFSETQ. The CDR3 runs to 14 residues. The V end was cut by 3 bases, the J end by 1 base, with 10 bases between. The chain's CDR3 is CASSWGVENTEAFF. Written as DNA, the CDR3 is TGCGCCAGCAGCTGGGGAGTGGAGAACACTGAAGCTTTCTTT.

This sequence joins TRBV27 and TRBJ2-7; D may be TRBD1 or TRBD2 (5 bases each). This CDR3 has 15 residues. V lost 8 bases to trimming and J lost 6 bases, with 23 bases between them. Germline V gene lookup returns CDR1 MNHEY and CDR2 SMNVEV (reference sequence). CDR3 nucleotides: TGTGCCAGCCGTTCAGCCTCCTTTGGGGGATTCGAGCAGTACTTC. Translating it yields CASRSASFGGFEQYF.

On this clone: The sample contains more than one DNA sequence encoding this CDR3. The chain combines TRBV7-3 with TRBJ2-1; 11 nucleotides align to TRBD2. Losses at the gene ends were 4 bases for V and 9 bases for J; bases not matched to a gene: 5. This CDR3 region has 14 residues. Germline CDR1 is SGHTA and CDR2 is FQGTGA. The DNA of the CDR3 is TGTGCCAGCAGCTCCGGGACTAGCGGCGGTGAGCAGTTCTTC. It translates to CASSSGTSGGEQFF.

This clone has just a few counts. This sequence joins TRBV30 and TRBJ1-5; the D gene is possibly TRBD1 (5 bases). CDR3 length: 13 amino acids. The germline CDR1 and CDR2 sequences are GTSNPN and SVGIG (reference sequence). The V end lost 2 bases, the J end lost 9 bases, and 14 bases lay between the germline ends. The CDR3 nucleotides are TGTGCCTGGAGTTTATGGGGCCCGACGCCCCAGCATTTT. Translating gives CAWSLWGPTPQHF.

The CDR3 nucleotides are TGTGCCAGTAGTACAAGGACAGGGGGGTTCACCGGGGAGCTGTTTTTT. Amino acids: CASSTRTGGFTGELFF. The V gene is TRBV19, the J gene TRBJ2-2; 10 bases map to TRBD1. Germline trimming cut 4 bases from V and 4 bases from J; bases unmatched to any gene: 6. Germline CDR1 reads LNHDA; CDR2 reads SQIVND (reference sequence). The CDR3 extends over 16 amino acids.

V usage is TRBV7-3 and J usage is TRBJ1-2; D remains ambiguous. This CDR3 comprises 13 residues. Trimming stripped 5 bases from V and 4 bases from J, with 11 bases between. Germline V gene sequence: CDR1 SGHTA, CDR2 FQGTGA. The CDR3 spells CASSAGRSYGYTF. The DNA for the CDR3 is TGTGCCAGCAGCGCAGGACGGAGCTATGGCTACACCTTC.

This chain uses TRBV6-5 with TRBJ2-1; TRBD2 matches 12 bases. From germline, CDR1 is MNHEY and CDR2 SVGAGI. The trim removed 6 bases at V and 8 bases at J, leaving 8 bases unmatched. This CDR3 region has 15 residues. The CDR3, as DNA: TGTGCCAGCAGCGGACTAGCGGGGTACATGGATGAGCAGTTCTTC. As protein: CASSGLAGYMDEQFF.

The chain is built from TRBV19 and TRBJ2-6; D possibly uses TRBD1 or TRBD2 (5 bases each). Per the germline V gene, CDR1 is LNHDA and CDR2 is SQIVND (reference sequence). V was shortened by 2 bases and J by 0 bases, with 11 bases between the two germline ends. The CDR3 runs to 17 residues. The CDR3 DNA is TGTGCCAGTAGTATATGGGGGTATGACTCTGGGGCCAACGTCCTGACTTTC. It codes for CASSIWGYDSGANVLTF.

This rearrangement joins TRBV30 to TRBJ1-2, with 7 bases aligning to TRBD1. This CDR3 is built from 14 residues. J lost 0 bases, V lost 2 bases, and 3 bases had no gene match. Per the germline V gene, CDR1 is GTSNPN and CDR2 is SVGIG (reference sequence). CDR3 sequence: CAWSWTGPNYGYTF. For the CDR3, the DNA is TGTGCCTGGAGTTGGACAGGACCTAACTATGGCTACACCTTC.

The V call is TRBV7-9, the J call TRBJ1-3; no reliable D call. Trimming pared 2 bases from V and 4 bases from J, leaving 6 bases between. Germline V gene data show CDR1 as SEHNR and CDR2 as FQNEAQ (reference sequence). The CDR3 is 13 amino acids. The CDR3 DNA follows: TGTGCCAGCAGCTTAATGGGGGGAAACACCATATATTTT. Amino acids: CASSLMGGNTIYF.

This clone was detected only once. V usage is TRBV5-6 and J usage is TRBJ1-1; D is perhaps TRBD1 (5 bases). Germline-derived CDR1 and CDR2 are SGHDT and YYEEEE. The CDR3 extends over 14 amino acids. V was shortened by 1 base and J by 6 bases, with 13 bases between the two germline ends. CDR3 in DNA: TGTGCCAGCAGCTTGCAGGGTCGGTACGCTGAAGCTTTCTTT. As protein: CASSLQGRYAEAFF.

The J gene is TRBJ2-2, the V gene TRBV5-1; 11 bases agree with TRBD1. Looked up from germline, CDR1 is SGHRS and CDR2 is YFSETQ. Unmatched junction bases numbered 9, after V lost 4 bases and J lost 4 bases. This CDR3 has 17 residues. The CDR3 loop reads CASSLGQGAGSTGELFF. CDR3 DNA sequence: TGCGCCAGCAGCCTCGGACAGGGGGCTGGTTCCACCGGGGAGCTGTTTTTT.

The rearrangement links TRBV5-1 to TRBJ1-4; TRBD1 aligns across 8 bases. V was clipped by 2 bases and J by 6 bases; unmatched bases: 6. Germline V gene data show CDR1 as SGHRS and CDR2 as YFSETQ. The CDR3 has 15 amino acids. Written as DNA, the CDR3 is TGCGCCAGCAGCTTCGAAGGGACAGGTCATGAAAAACTGTTTTTT. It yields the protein CASSFEGTGHEKLFF. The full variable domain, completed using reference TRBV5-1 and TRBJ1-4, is KAGVTQTPRYLIKTRGQQVTLSCSPISGHRSVSWYQQTPGQGLQFLFEYFSETQRNKGNFPGRFSGRQFSNSRSEMNVSTLELGDSALYLCASSFEGTGHEKLFFGSGTQLSVL.

The CDR3, as DNA: TGTGCCTGGAGTACAGGACAGGGACATAATGAAAAACTGTTTTTT. Translated, it gives CAWSTGQGHNEKLFF. The rearrangement links TRBV30 to TRBJ1-4; the match to TRBD1 covers 8 bases. With V trimmed by 2 bases and J by 4 bases, 6 bases remained unmatched. In germline, CDR1 is GTSNPN, CDR2 SVGIG (reference sequence). The CDR3 spans 15 residues.